This T cell receptor (beta chain) emerged from a study of T-cell memory formation after mild COVID-19. Across the whole study: Clusters of TCRs were largely donor specific.

UMIs and sample barcodes were carried by the TCR alpha and TCR beta cDNA libraries that 5'RACE produced using constant-segment primers. TCRdb re-derived calls from the 5' RACE reads in MiXCR, one entry per CDR3 protein. The sample lists roughly 450,000 distinct CDR3 sequences; about 20% were seen once. The study's findings and limits: Memory cells collected pre-infection included some clones that later responded, suggesting cross-reactive memory joined. CD4/CD8 balance characterized clones contracting day 15 to 85, and CD4+ skew characterized later expanders.

Trimming shortened V by 2 bases and J by 4 bases, and 11 bases separated the two germline ends. CDR1 and CDR2 from the germline V gene are SGDLS and YYNGEE. CDR3 length: 14 amino acids. In its sample, this clonotype was seen a few times. Antigen: not known. The chain carries TRBV9 and TRBJ2-3; D unresolved. The receptor's source is an adult woman who had mild COVID-19 (a few samples of this study predate the infection). Cell type and time point are not known. Specimen: PBMCs or a T cell subset sorted from them (not recorded which). CDR3 in DNA: TGTGCCAGCAGCGTGTTGCAGACGGCAGATACGCAGTATTTT. Translating gives CASSVLQTADTQYF.